Given below is one TCR beta chain in context. Adults between about 18 and 89 years of age took part from fewer than 30 US areas. Clinical history reported by participants formed the basis on which cohorts were assigned. The sample belongs to a study of blood T cell repertoires in COVID-19. On the study more broadly: Nucleic acid was either cDNA or gDNA, and it came from T cells, B-cell-depleted T cells, or PBMCs.

Profiling relied on immunoSEQ multiplex PCR, and the TCRdb table lists in-frame clones only, not all of them. The table records approximately 310,000 clones, 85% of them present only once. Sequencing was carried out using PBMCs or T cells enriched from blood (not recorded which). This receptor was identified in a woman aged 30 to 39 who had been exposed to COVID-19.

CDR3 sequence reads: CASSQVPGHVSEEKLFF. The CDR3 bases are TGTGCCAGCAGCCAAGTCCCGGGACATGTTTCGGAAGAAAAACTGTTTTTT. This rearrangement joins TRBV4-2 to TRBJ1-4; tentatively, D is TRBD1 (6 bases). The CDR3 sequence is 17 residues long. Germline lookup yields CDR1 LGHNA and CDR2 YNFKEQ. Deletions cut 1 base from V and 8 bases from J, with 20 bases between.